This T cell receptor (beta chain) was sequenced during a study of somatic mutations in cytotoxic T cells in rheumatoid arthritis. Turning to the study itself: Before any treatment began, 30 ml EDTA peripheral blood was collected from patients right after diagnosis.

Purity of the CD4+ and CD8+ cells, isolated by positive magnetic bead selection, was checked by flow cytometry. Study-wide results and caveats: Among patients with rheumatoid arthritis, but not healthy controls, CD8+ clonality increased with age.

Notes on this clone: What it binds is unknown.

The repertoire was sequenced with immunoSEQ multiplex PCR; TCRdb's copy has only in-frame clones and lacks some. The sample holds under 20,000 clones, 80% to 85% seen once. CDR1 is SGHVS, CDR2 FQNEAQ, per germline. The V end lost 1 base, the J end lost 2 bases, and 10 bases lay between the germline ends. The CDR3 sequence is 15 residues long. This TCR came from an adult with rheumatoid arthritis. Input material: CD8+ T cells sorted from blood. This chain connects TRBV7-8 to TRBJ2-3; D ambiguous. CDR3 loop: CASSLDNFLTDTQYF. In DNA form, the CDR3 reads TGTGCCAGCAGCTTAGATAACTTCCTCACAGATACGCAGTATTTT.